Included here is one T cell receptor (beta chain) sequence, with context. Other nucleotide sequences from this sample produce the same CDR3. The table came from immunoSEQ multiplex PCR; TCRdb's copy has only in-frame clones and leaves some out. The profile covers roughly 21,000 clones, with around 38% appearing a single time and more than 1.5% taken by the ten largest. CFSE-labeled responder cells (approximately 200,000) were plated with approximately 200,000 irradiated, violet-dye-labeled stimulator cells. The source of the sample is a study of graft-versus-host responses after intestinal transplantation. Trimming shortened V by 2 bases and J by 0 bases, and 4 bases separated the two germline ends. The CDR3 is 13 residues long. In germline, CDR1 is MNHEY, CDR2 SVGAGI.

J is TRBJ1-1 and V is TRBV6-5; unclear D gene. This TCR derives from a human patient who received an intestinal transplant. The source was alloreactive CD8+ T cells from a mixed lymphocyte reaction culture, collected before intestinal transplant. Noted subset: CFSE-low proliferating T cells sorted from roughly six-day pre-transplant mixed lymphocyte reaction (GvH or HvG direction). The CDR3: CASSYSMNTEAFF. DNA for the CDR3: TGTGCCAGCAGTTACAGCATGAACACTGAAGCTTTCTTT.